This T cell receptor beta chain was documented in a study of Ad26.COV2.S vaccination and SARS-CoV-2 variants (dated by TCRdb to the early 2020s). A note on the overall study: Donors in the vaccine arm were drawn from COV1001, a multicentre, randomized, double-blind, placebo-controlled phase I-IIa trial testing Ad26.COV2.S in healthy adults. Trial participants were randomized into five groups of five: low-dose or high-dose Ad26.COV2.S given once or twice, or placebo on both occasions. The specificity and breadth of SARS-CoV-2-reactive T cell receptors after Ad26.COV2.S vaccination were assessed by TCRbeta repertoire sequencing. Ad26.COV2.S was administered intramuscularly at a dose of 5x10^10 or 1x10^11 viral particles, either as one shot or as two shots given 56 days apart. The TCR-sequenced set comprised around 30 samples: some 19 Ad26.COV2.S vaccine recipients, 5 placebo recipients and 8 SARS-CoV-2 convalescent individuals. Throughout the experiments and outcome assessment, investigators stayed blinded to trial group allocation.

Regarding this clone: Its antigen remains undetermined. Base qualities are missing; no much larger clone stands one base away.

Trimmed from V: 3 bases; trimmed from J: 9 bases; junction bases lacking a gene match: 15. From the cysteine through the phenylalanine, the CDR3 covers 16 amino acids. Left in the record is the CDR3 DNA by itself, 48 bases read in frame from the first base. The germline V gene encodes CDR1 DFQATT and CDR2 SNEGSKA (reference sequence). TCRbeta CDR3 regions were sequenced with the immunoSEQ Assay. After extraction, genomic DNA underwent amplification by bias-controlled multiplex PCR, followed by high-throughput sequencing. Per the original workflow: To quantify the absolute abundance of each unique TCRbeta CDR3 region, sequences were collapsed and filtered. Usable DNA was measured by amplifying reference genes present in all nucleated cells, and TCRbeta template counts were normalized to that usable DNA to estimate T cell fraction. Repertoire TCRs were annotated as SARS-CoV-2-specific when V gene, CDR3 amino acid sequence and J gene were exactly matched to a known reactive TCR set. The reference SARS-CoV-2 TCR set was derived from MIRA and filtered for enrichment in COVID-19-positive ImmuneCODE repertoires, a step that removed public or cross-reactive TCRs. Based on the MIRA antigens, annotated TCRs were further analysed at the level of specific ORF or position within ORF. Breadth was defined as the number of annotated unique rearrangements divided by the total number of unique productive rearrangements, and depth was defined as the summed frequency of the annotated unique rearrangements. Group comparisons of TCR breadth used two-sided Wilcoxon rank-sum tests. TCRdb retrieved this table from immuneACCESS and kept in-frame rearrangements only. Not all clones are present; in checked studies, unresolved V genes account for under half, and no reason is known for the remainder. Clonal size and the V and J genes are those of that table, whereas D and trimming came from the DNA. The sample profile shows approximately 450,000 clones; 80% to 95% of them were found once. The ten top clones hold more than 9% of the sample.

The treatment or condition label here, explained by the study, means: approximately 18 received Ad26.COV2.S at low or high dose, single or two shots; about 5 received placebo; per-sample allocation not given. Repertoires of vaccine and placebo recipients were sequenced from samples taken on day 63 after the first injection. Between 29 July and 7 August 2020, Cohort 1b enrolled about two dozen adults aged 18-55 years at one site in Boston, USA. As a vaccine, Ad26.COV2.S was a replication-incompetent adenovirus type 26 vector that expressed a prefusion-stabilized SARS-CoV-2 spike protein derived from the original Wuhan strain. Points the paper makes about the study in general: After vaccination, spike-specific CD8+ and CD4+ T cell responses were reported to show substantial breadth. Compared with placebo recipients, Ad26.COV2.S recipients showed higher spike-specific TCR breadth (P = 0.0014). The authors noted that the TCR breadth and depth analyses may have underestimated total T cell responses. Comparable non-spike TCR breadth was observed between vaccine and placebo recipients, consistent with only spike being contained in the vaccine. The study lacked the statistical power to compare responses across vaccine doses or regimens.

Sample: peripheral blood, taken in a trial of Ad26.COV2.S vaccine versus placebo. Recombination linked TRBV20-1 to TRBJ1-5, and TRBD1 matches 9 of the central bases. This TCR derives from a person aged 18-60 years who received the Ad26.COV2.S COVID-19 vaccine or a placebo. The nucleotides read TGCAGTGCTAGTTGGGGGACAGGGTCCTCCTTTTGGCCCCAGCATTTT. It translates as CSASWGTGSSFWPQHF.